Shown below are 25 T cell receptor beta chains from a single sample sequenced in a study of blood T cell repertoires in COVID-19. TCRdb keeps only in-frame clones here, not all; method: immunoSEQ multiplex PCR. The table lists 60,000 to 80,000 clones, more than 85% of them singletons. The sample consisted of peripheral blood. All receptors derive from a man aged 55-75 years with acute or convalescent COVID-19.

This clone was counted a single time. The CDR3: CASRLGQGTYEQYF. Written as DNA, the CDR3 is TGTGCCAGCAGACTTGGACAGGGAACCTACGAGCAGTACTTC. The chain links TRBV5-6 to TRBJ2-7, with 8 bases aligning to TRBD1. The CDR3 has 14 residues. Germline CDR1 SGHDT, CDR2 YYEEEE. J was trimmed by 2 bases and V by 5 bases; bases with no gene match: 6.

The chain recombines TRBV12-5 with TRBJ2-7; a weak D match, TRBD1 (6 bases). The germline gives CDR1 LGHNT, CDR2 FRNRAP. This CDR3 spans 15 amino acids. Between the trimmed V and J ends, which lost 0 bases and 2 bases, there was a span of 11 bases. CDR3: CASGLVLGQTYEQYF. DNA of the CDR3: TGTGCTAGTGGTTTGGTACTGGGACAAACCTACGAGCAGTACTTC.

This chain connects TRBV19 to TRBJ1-5, with 7 bases matching TRBD1. The V segment lost 4 bases and the J segment 7 bases; nucleotides outside the gene matches: 13. The germline CDR1 and CDR2 sequences are LNHDA and SQIVND (reference sequence). The CDR3 sequence is 16 residues long. The CDR3, as DNA: TGTGCCAGTAGTACCGAGGACAGGCCCCGTGGGCAGCCCCAGCATTTT. Translated: CASSTEDRPRGQPQHF.

V gene TRBV5-1 combines with J gene TRBJ2-5; perhaps TRBD1 as D (5 bases). V gave up 0 bases and J gave up 5 bases, with 14 bases separating them. The length of the CDR3 is 15 residues. The germline gives CDR1 SGHRS, CDR2 YFSETQ. CDR3 nucleotides: TGCGCCAGCAGCTTGGGACAGCTATATCAGGAGACCCAGTACTTC. Translating gives CASSLGQLYQETQYF.

The genes are TRBV11-3 and TRBJ2-2; the D gene is possibly TRBD1 (5 bases). V was shortened by 2 bases and J by 6 bases, with 16 bases between the two germline ends. The CDR3 covers 16 residues. CDR1 is SGHNT and CDR2 is YENEEA in the germline V gene. CDR3 DNA: TGTGCCAGCAGCTTATATTCCGCCAGGGCTCCCGGGGAGCTGTTTTTT. It codes for CASSLYSARAPGELFF.

This clone was detected a few times. Different DNA sequences within this sample yield the same CDR3. The V call is TRBV6-5, the J call TRBJ2-1, with 10 bases identical to TRBD2. Trimming cost V 0 bases and J 7 bases; bases outside gene matches: 3. The CDR3 covers 15 residues. Germline lookup yields CDR1 MNHEY and CDR2 SVGAGI. The CDR3 sequence: CASSYSGLARNEQFF. The CDR3 nucleotides read TGTGCCAGCAGTTACTCGGGACTAGCGCGAAATGAGCAGTTCTTC.

The chain links TRBV21-1 to TRBJ1-5. TRBV21-1 corresponds to a pseudogene. This CDR3 region has 14 residues. The CDR3 sequence is CASSKNRGGQPQHF. The CDR3 coding sequence is TGTGCCAGCAGCAAAAATCGGGGGGGGCAGCCCCAGCATTTT.

In this sample, this clone turned up once. The rearrangement joins TRBV9 to TRBJ1-1, with 8 bases that match TRBD1. This CDR3 spans 14 amino acids. Germline V gives CDR1 SGDLS, CDR2 YYNGEE. Trimming took 0 bases from V and 4 from J; bases not matched to a gene: 2. CDR3 nucleotides: TGTGCCAGCAGCGTAGTACAGGGGGGCACTGAAGCTTTCTTT. Translation gives CASSVVQGGTEAFF.

V is TRBV28 and J is TRBJ1-2, with D perhaps TRBD1 (5 bases). The length of the CDR3 is 14 residues. CDR1 and CDR2 (germline): MDHEN, SYDVKM. Trimming removed 5 bases from V and 3 bases from J, with 13 bases in between. In nucleotides, the CDR3 is TGTGCCAGCAGTCCCCCAGACAGTCACTATGGCTACACCTTC. Protein product: CASSPPDSHYGYTF.

This sequence joins TRBV2 and TRBJ1-2; D is undetermined. Deletions cut 5 bases from V and 8 bases from J, with 15 bases between. This CDR3 has 13 amino acids. CDR1 is SNHLY and CDR2 is FYNNEI in the germline V gene. In nucleotides, the CDR3 is TGTGCCAGCAGTACGGACCACGGGAACGGCTACACCTTC. As protein: CASSTDHGNGYTF.

V usage is TRBV7-8 and J usage is TRBJ1-4; 7 bases fit TRBD1. The J segment lost 8 bases and the V segment lost 3 bases, leaving 6 bases of the junction unmatched. From germline, CDR1 is SGHVS and CDR2 FQNEAQ. The CDR3 spans 14 residues. For the CDR3, the DNA is TGTGCCAGCAGCTTTACTGACAGGGTCGAAAAACTGTTTTTT. Translated, it gives CASSFTDRVEKLFF.

In this sample, this clone turned up a few times. The J gene is TRBJ2-2, the V gene TRBV19, with 8 positions matching TRBD1. Per germline, CDR1 LNHDA and CDR2 SQIVND (reference sequence). The CDR3 consists of 13 residues. V shed 6 bases, J shed 7 bases, and the junction held 4 bases outside the gene matches. CDR3 nucleotides: TGTGCCAGTAGACCAGGGGGCGTCGGGGAGCTGTTTTTT. Its protein product is CASRPGGVGELFF.

The DNA for the CDR3 is TGTGCCAGCAGCCAAACAGCAAATCAGCCCCAGCATTTT. Encoded protein: CASSQTANQPQHF. The gene calls are TRBV3-1 (or the pseudogene TRBV3-2) and TRBJ1-5; no reliable D call. Germline V gene data show CDR1 as LGHDT and CDR2 as YNNKEL (reference sequence). The CDR3 length is 13 residues. V was pared by 2 bases and J by 4 bases, with 6 bases between.

This sequence joins TRBV6-5 and TRBJ1-1; tentative D call: TRBD1 (5 bases). CDR3 length: 15 amino acids. Looked up from germline, CDR1 is MNHEY and CDR2 is SVGAGI. Trimming took 6 bases from V and 4 from J, leaving 18 bases between them. In nucleotides, the CDR3 is TGTGCCAGCAGCCCCTCCAGGGCGCCGGGCACTGAAGCTTTCTTT. Amino acid sequence: CASSPSRAPGTEAFF.

J is TRBJ1-4 and V is TRBV25-1; 8 bases line up with TRBD1. Looked up from germline, CDR1 is MGHDK and CDR2 is SYGVNS. The CDR3 length is 16 residues. Trimming removed 2 bases from V and 5 bases from J; junction bases left unmatched: 7. CDR3 sequence (DNA): TGTGCCAGCAGTGAAGGACTACAGGGGGGGAATGAAAAACTGTTTTTT. Amino acid sequence: CASSEGLQGGNEKLFF.

The chain uses TRBV19 and TRBJ1-5; 8 positions agree with TRBD1. The V and J ends lost 6 bases and 0 bases, in that order; junction bases with no gene match: 4. Per germline, CDR1 LNHDA and CDR2 SQIVND (reference sequence). CDR3 length: 15 residues. CDR3 in DNA: TGTGCCAGTAGAACGACAGGGGATAGCAATCAGCCCCAGCATTTT. Translation gives CASRTTGDSNQPQHF.

The rearrangement joins TRBV30 to TRBJ1-5, with unresolved D. Trimming left V 0 bases short and J 4 bases short, with 13 bases between. The CDR3 runs to 15 residues. Germline CDR1 reads GTSNPN; CDR2 reads SVGIG (reference sequence). The CDR3 protein is CAWSVGTAGNQPQHF. Written as DNA, the CDR3 is TGTGCCTGGAGTGTTGGAACAGCGGGTAATCAGCCCCAGCATTTT.

V and J are TRBV6-5 and TRBJ2-5; maybe TRBD1 (5 bases). This CDR3 has 15 amino acids. Germline V gene sequence: CDR1 MNHEY, CDR2 SVGAGI. V lost 6 bases, J lost 1 base, and 15 bases lay in between. CDR3 sequence (DNA): TGTGCCAGCAGAGACATATCAGACAGCCAAGAGACCCAGTACTTC. It specifies CASRDISDSQETQYF.

The chain joins TRBV18 to TRBJ2-7, with TRBD1 matching 12 bases. V trimming: 5 bases; J trimming: 3 bases; junction bases outside the gene matches: 5. The CDR3 contains 15 residues. Germline CDR1 is KGHSH and CDR2 is LQKENI. The DNA for the CDR3 is TGTGCCAGCTCAGGGACAGGGGGCGCGATCTACGAGCAGTACTTC. Amino acid sequence: CASSGTGGAIYEQYF.

The chain combines TRBV2 with TRBJ1-2; D might be TRBD1 (5 bases). CDR3 length equals 13 residues. CDR1 SNHLY and CDR2 FYNNEI come from the germline V gene. Trimming stripped 5 bases from V and 5 bases from J, with 12 bases between. DNA of the CDR3: TGTGCCAGCAGTCAAGACAGTTCTTATGGCTACACCTTC. This sequence encodes CASSQDSSYGYTF.

This clone was observed once. V usage is TRBV2 and J usage is TRBJ2-2; 14 positions match TRBD2. V gave up 9 bases and J gave up 6 bases; unmatched junction bases: 6. CDR3 length equals 15 residues. In germline, CDR1 is SNHLY, CDR2 FYNNEI. The chain's CDR3 is CARGGTSGSSGELFF. In DNA form, the CDR3 reads TGTGCCAGAGGGGGGACTAGCGGGAGTTCCGGGGAGCTGTTTTTT.

The V gene is TRBV7-7, the J gene TRBJ2-1; the match to TRBD2 covers 13 bases. Germline loops: CDR1 SSHAT, CDR2 FNYEAQ (reference sequence). The V gene end was trimmed by 4 bases and the J gene end by 8 bases; junction bases not matched to a gene: 5. The CDR3 sequence is 15 residues long. The CDR3 sequence: CASSSGLAGVDEQFF. CDR3 nucleotide sequence: TGTGCCAGCAGCTCAGGACTAGCGGGAGTCGATGAGCAGTTCTTC.

This chain uses TRBV7-3 with TRBJ2-3; 10 nucleotides match TRBD2. The germline CDR1 and CDR2 sequences are SGHTA and FQGTGA. CDR3 length equals 15 residues. V was clipped by 1 base and J by 5 bases; unmatched bases: 3. CDR3 sequence (DNA): TGTGCCAGCAGCTTAAGAGCGGGGGGGAGAGATACGCAGTATTTT. It yields the protein CASSLRAGGRDTQYF.

The rearrangement joins TRBV20-1 to TRBJ2-1; possibly TRBD1 for D (5 bases). The ends were cut back, 3 bases at V and 12 bases at J, with 9 bases in the middle. CDR1 is DFQATT, CDR2 SNEGSKA, per germline (reference sequence). CDR3 length: 10 amino acids. The CDR3 DNA reads TGCAGTGCTAGTCGGCAGGGGCAGTTCTTC. Encoded protein: CSASRQGQFF.

J is TRBJ2-3 and V is TRBV19, with no clear D. This CDR3 contains 14 residues. CDR1 is LNHDA and CDR2 is SQIVND in the germline V gene (reference sequence). Trimming shortened V by 6 bases and J by 6 bases, and 16 bases separated the two germline ends. CDR3 sequence: CASSQSDPRDTQYF. CDR3 DNA sequence: TGTGCCAGTAGCCAATCCGACCCGCGGGATACGCAGTATTTT. The variable domain in full, completed from reference TRBV19 and TRBJ2-3, reads DGGITQSPKYLFRKEGQNVTLSCEQNLNHDAMYWYRQDPGQGLRLIYYSQIVNDFQKGDIAEGYSVSREKKESFPLTVTSAQKNPTAFYLCASSQSDPRDTQYFGPGTRLTVL.